Below, 14 T cell receptor beta chains from the same sample are listed, as sequenced in a study of cytomegalovirus exposure and HLA in healthy donors. PCR involved 60 Vbeta and 13 Jbeta primers. This table comes from immunoSEQ multiplex PCR, and its TCRdb copy is limited to in-frame clones, with some not included. The sample records around 160,000 clones, about 63% being singletons. Material for sequencing was PBMCs. Receptors were obtained from a woman aged 40 to 50 in good health and CMV-seropositive.

J is TRBJ2-1 and V is TRBV27, with 11 bases aligning to TRBD2. CDR1 is MNHEY, CDR2 SMNVEV, per germline (reference sequence). Trimming cost V 4 bases and J 3 bases; bases outside gene matches: 5. The CDR3 contains 16 residues. CDR3 sequence reads: CASSSGTSGYYNEQFF. The CDR3 region has the DNA TGTGCCAGCAGTTCCGGGACTAGCGGTTACTACAATGAGCAGTTCTTC.

This clone appeared once. Here the CDR3 reads CASSLGFAPSTEAFF. The CDR3 DNA sequence: TGTGCCAGCAGCTTAGGTTTCGCTCCGAGCACTGAAGCTTTCTTT. J is TRBJ1-1 and V is TRBV7-2; D is undetermined. Trimming removed 1 base at V and 4 bases at J, with 13 bases between. Germline assignment: CDR1 SGHTA and CDR2 FQGNSA. The CDR3 has 15 amino acids.

The V call is TRBV5-1, the J call TRBJ2-4, with D possibly being TRBD2 (5 bases). Germline lookup yields CDR1 SGHRS and CDR2 YFSETQ. The germline V and J ends were trimmed by 1 base and 3 bases, with 11 bases remaining between them. The CDR3 consists of 15 residues. CDR3 DNA sequence: TGCGCCAGCAGCTTGACGGGGTCGGACAAAAACATTCAGTACTTC. Translated, it gives CASSLTGSDKNIQYF.

This clone turned up a few times. The rearrangement uses TRBV10-3 and TRBJ1-1; D is unclear. This CDR3 is 16 amino acids long. Looked up from germline, CDR1 is ENHRY and CDR2 is SYGVKD. The ends were cut back, 2 bases at V and 5 bases at J, with 18 bases in the middle. CDR3 in DNA: TGTGCCATCAGTGAGCCGTCGGGAGGGTGGAGGACTGAAGCTTTCTTT. The encoded protein is CAISEPSGGWRTEAFF.

This clone occurred a few times. The chain has TRBV7-9 and TRBJ1-1; 11 bases line up with TRBD1. This CDR3 comprises 15 residues. Germline CDR1 is SEHNR and CDR2 is FQNEAQ (reference sequence). The trim removed 3 bases at V and 7 bases at J, leaving 7 bases unmatched. CDR3 DNA sequence: TGTGCCAGCAGCTTGCCCGGACAGGGGGCCGGTGAAGCTTTCTTT. It encodes CASSLPGQGAGEAFF.

CDR3 amino acids: CASSPLGDRASYEQYF. CDR3 nucleotides: TGTGCCAGCAGTCCCTTGGGGGACAGGGCATCCTACGAGCAGTACTTC. The V gene is TRBV9, the J gene TRBJ2-7; 9 bases match TRBD1. Germline trimming cut 5 bases from V and 1 base from J; bases unmatched to any gene: 10. CDR1 and CDR2 from the germline V gene are SGDLS and YYNGEE. The CDR3 consists of 16 residues.

The genes are TRBV28 and TRBJ2-7; no clear D gene. CDR3 length equals 14 residues. Germline CDR1 reads MDHEN; CDR2 reads SYDVKM. Deletions cut 6 bases from V and 1 base from J, with 13 bases between. CDR3: CASSSLSVSYEQYF. The DNA for the CDR3 is TGTGCCAGCAGCTCCTTAAGCGTTTCCTACGAGCAGTACTTC. Supplemented by reference TRBV28 and TRBJ2-7, the full variable domain reads DVKVTQSSRYLVKRTGEKVFLECVQDMDHENMFWYRQDPGLGLRLIYFSYDVKMKEKGDIPEGYSVSREKKERFSLILESASTNQTSMYLCASSSLSVSYEQYFGPGTRLTVT.

This clone has only a few counts. The chain links TRBV28 to TRBJ2-7, with 11 bases that match TRBD2. Germline-derived CDR1 and CDR2 are MDHEN and SYDVKM. The V and J ends lost 6 bases and 6 bases, in that order; junction bases with no gene match: 10. This CDR3 is built from 15 residues. The CDR3 sequence is CASRATSGSGAEQYF. The CDR3 nucleotides read TGTGCCAGCAGGGCAACTAGCGGGAGTGGGGCCGAGCAGTACTTC. The full variable domain, rest sourced from reference TRBV28 and TRBJ2-7, is DVKVTQSSRYLVKRTGEKVFLECVQDMDHENMFWYRQDPGLGLRLIYFSYDVKMKEKGDIPEGYSVSREKKERFSLILESASTNQTSMYLCASRATSGSGAEQYFGPGTRLTVT.

The chain is built from TRBV7-2 and TRBJ2-7; tentative D call: TRBD2 (6 bases). CDR1 and CDR2 from the germline V gene are SGHTA and FQGNSA. The germline V and J ends were trimmed by 2 bases and 5 bases, with 16 bases remaining between them. The CDR3 sequence is 15 residues long. The CDR3 region is CASSLSRGPDHEQYF. In DNA, the CDR3 is TGTGCCAGCAGCTTATCGCGGGGCCCCGACCACGAGCAGTACTTC.

This clone has more than one count but fewer than ten. This chain uses TRBV7-2 with TRBJ2-3, with 9 bases matching TRBD1. V was pared by 8 bases and J by 1 base, with 7 bases of the junction left unmatched. The CDR3 is 15 amino acids. Germline V gene lookup returns CDR1 SGHTA and CDR2 FQGNSA. CDR3 protein: CASVRDRVGTDTQYF. Here the CDR3 DNA reads TGTGCCAGCGTCCGGGACAGGGTCGGCACAGATACGCAGTATTTT.

CDR3 in amino acids: CASSSGGARSTDTQYF. The CDR3 DNA follows: TGTGCCAGCAGCTCCGGTGGGGCTAGGAGCACAGATACGCAGTATTTT. The chain employs TRBV11-2 and TRBJ2-3; D might be TRBD1 (5 bases). CDR3 size: 16 residues. With 4 bases removed from V and 0 bases from J, the gap between germline ends came to 14 bases. Looked up from germline, CDR1 is SGHAT and CDR2 is FQNNGV.

This clone has a single count. This chain links TRBV28 with TRBJ2-6, with D hard to call. V lost 5 bases, J lost 1 base, and 12 bases lay in between. Germline values: CDR1 MDHEN, CDR2 SYDVKM. The CDR3 has 16 residues. The CDR3 protein is CASSSFGQSGANVLTF. In DNA form, the CDR3 reads TGTGCCAGCAGTAGTTTTGGGCAATCTGGGGCCAACGTCCTGACTTTC.

V and J are TRBV28 and TRBJ1-3, with 8 nucleotides matching TRBD1. The CDR3 extends over 15 amino acids. Germline loops: CDR1 MDHEN, CDR2 SYDVKM. V dropped 2 bases and J dropped 3; count of bases not matched to a gene: 3. CDR3 sequence reads: CASSLGQGSGNTIYF. The CDR3 coding sequence is TGTGCCAGCAGTTTAGGACAGGGTAGTGGAAACACCATATATTTT.

The sample holds a few counts of this clone. The rearrangement links TRBV28 to TRBJ1-1, with a weak D call TRBD1 (6 bases). The length of the CDR3 is 11 residues. The germline V and J ends were trimmed by 8 bases and 6 bases, with 10 bases remaining between them. Germline V gene data show CDR1 as MDHEN and CDR2 as SYDVKM. CDR3 region: CASQGRPEAFF. In DNA form, the CDR3 reads TGTGCCAGCCAGGGGAGACCTGAAGCTTTCTTT.